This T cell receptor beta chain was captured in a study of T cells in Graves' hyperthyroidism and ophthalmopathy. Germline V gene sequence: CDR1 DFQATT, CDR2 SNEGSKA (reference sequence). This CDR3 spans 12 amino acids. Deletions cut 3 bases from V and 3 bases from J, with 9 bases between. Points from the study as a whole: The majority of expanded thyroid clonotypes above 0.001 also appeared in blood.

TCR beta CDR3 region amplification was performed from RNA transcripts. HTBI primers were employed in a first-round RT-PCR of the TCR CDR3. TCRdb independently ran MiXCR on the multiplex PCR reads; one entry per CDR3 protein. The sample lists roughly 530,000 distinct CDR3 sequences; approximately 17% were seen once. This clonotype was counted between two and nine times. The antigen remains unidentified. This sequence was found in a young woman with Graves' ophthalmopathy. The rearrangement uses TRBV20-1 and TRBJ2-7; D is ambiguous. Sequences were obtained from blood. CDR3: CSARGPDYEQYF. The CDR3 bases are TGCAGTGCTAGGGGTCCGGACTACGAGCAGTACTTC.